This T cell receptor (beta chain) originates from a study of vaccination and CD4 T cells after COVID-19. Study outcomes and limitations: Spike mono-reactivity marked 304 of 307 vaccine-specific clones in convalescent patients. Reactive clonotype counts went from median roughly 20 after infection to 35 to 45 after vaccination, nonsignificantly.

V shed 5 bases and J shed 1 base, with 8 bases lying between them. This CDR3 is 13 amino acids long. The treatment: roughly ten-day PBMC culture with coronavirus spike peptide pools or control peptides (ViraFEST assay). Each well held around 2 million PBMCs in IL-2 (approximately 10 IU/ml) medium with roughly 9.2 ug/ml peptide pools. Once obtained from cultured CD4+ T cells, the DNA was sequenced using the Oncomine TCR Beta short-read assay. Each CDR3 protein is one row after TCRdb ran MiXCR on the PCR reads. Found here are 21,000 or so distinct CDR3 sequences, around half of them singletons; the top ten hold more than 3.5%. As concerns this clonotype: Antigen specificity is unknown.

This TCR was recovered from a human donor who had recovered from COVID-19. The chain is built from TRBV12-3 or TRBV12-4 and TRBJ1-1; D gene ambiguous. The sample consisted of CD4+ T cells from blood, cultured in vitro. Written as DNA, the CDR3 is TGTGCCAGCAGTCCTCGACAGAACACTGAAGCTTTCTTT. It translates to CASSPRQNTEAFF.